This is a list of T cell receptor beta chains from one sample in a study of blood T cell repertoires in COVID-19. The assay was immunoSEQ multiplex PCR, and TCRdb's table has in-frame clones only and misses some. The repertoire has about 130,000 clones, 70% to 90% of them found once; the top ten carry about 2%. Sequenced input: peripheral blood. These receptors all come from a man between 65 and 85 years old with active COVID-19. CDR3s include the opening cysteine and the closing phenylalanine or tryptophan. A D gene is named only where the DNA matches it firmly. Size values are once, few and many counts, or a class for expanded clones, and some rows have none.

TRBJ1-2,TRBD1,TRBV19,NA,CASSIPHRGVRYGYTF,TGTGCCAGTAGTATCCCTCACAGGGGGGTAAGGTATGGCTACACCTTC
TRBJ1-4,TRBD1,TRBV7-2,NA,CASSSEGTGREKLFF,TGTGCCAGCAGCTCCGAGGGGACAGGGCGGGAAAAACTGTTTTTT
TRBJ1-1,NA,TRBV7-9,NA,CASSLVGRVATEAFF,TGTGCCAGCAGCTTAGTGGGCAGGGTGGCGACTGAAGCTTTCTTT
TRBJ1-5,TRBD1,TRBV6-5,NA,CASSSDRGNQPQHF,TGTGCCAGCAGTTCGGACAGGGGCAATCAGCCCCAGCATTTT
TRBJ1-2,NA,TRBV27,NA,CASMGLSDSSGYTF,TGTGCCAGCATGGGGCTCTCGGATTCGAGTGGCTACACCTTC
TRBJ2-3,NA,TRBV2,NA,CASTGGAVLDTQYF,TGTGCCAGCACGGGGGGCGCGGTTCTAGATACGCAGTATTTT
TRBJ1-2,NA,TRBV19,NA,CASSKAMGPTIYGYTF,TGTGCCAGTAGTAAGGCGATGGGCCCTACGATCTATGGCTACACCTTC
TRBJ2-3,TRBD2,TRBV2,NA,CASSEPSGPGDTQYF,TGTGCCAGCAGTGAACCTAGCGGCCCCGGGGATACGCAGTATTTT
TRBJ2-5,NA,TRBV15,NA,CATSRATTQAGTQYF,TGTGCCACCAGCAGAGCCACGACTCAAGCGGGGACCCAGTACTTC
TRBJ2-5,NA,TRBV4-1,NA,CASSQDMETQYF,TGCGCCAGCAGCCAAGATATGGAGACCCAGTACTTC
TRBJ1-2,NA,TRBV4-1,NA,CASSQDLGRGYTF,TGCGCCAGCAGCCAAGACCTGGGCAGGGGCTACACCTTC
TRBJ2-7,TRBD2,TRBV19,NA,CASSTPYTPKGLAGVDGGWCEQYF,TGTGCCAGTAGTACCCCATATACCCCTAAGGGACTAGCGGGAGTAGATGGTGGGTGGTGCGAGCAGTACTTC
TRBJ1-5,NA,TRBV13,NA,CASSLTRDKPQHF,TGTGCCAGCAGCTTAACACGGGACAAGCCCCAGCATTTT
TRBJ2-3,NA,TRBV7-2,NA,CASSSWTSTDTQYF,TGTGCCAGCAGCTCCTGGACTAGCACAGATACGCAGTATTTT
TRBJ1-2,NA,TRBV29-1,NA,CSVEDPGLRYGYTF,TGCAGCGTTGAAGATCCGGGGTTGCGCTATGGCTACACCTTC
TRBJ1-5,NA,TRBV27,once,CASRLDRLSQPQHF,TGTGCCAGCAGGTTGGACAGACTATCTCAGCCCCAGCATTTT
TRBJ2-1,TRBD1,TRBV4-3,few,CASSQGDRVGGEQFF,TGCGCCAGCAGCCAGGGGGACAGGGTTGGGGGTGAGCAGTTCTTC
TRBJ2-7,NA,TRBV6-5,NA,CASSSSPRQTYEQYF,TGTGCCAGCAGTTCCTCCCCGAGGCAGACCTACGAGCAGTACTTC
TRBJ2-7,NA,TRBV11-1,NA,CASASRTVSYEQYF,TGTGCCAGCGCCTCCCGGACAGTCTCCTACGAGCAGTACTTC
TRBJ1-4,NA,TRBV30,NA,CACRGGYNEKLFF,TGTGCCTGCCGGGGGGGCTATAATGAAAAACTGTTTTTT
TRBJ1-1,TRBD1,TRBV5-4,NA,CASSLWGTGRTEAFF,TGTGCCAGCAGCTTATGGGGGACAGGGCGAACTGAAGCTTTCTTT
TRBJ1-4,NA,TRBV28,NA,CASSIPREVKEKLFF,TGTGCCAGCAGCATCCCCAGGGAGGTTAAAGAAAAACTGTTTTTT
TRBJ2-1,TRBD1,TRBV19,NA,CASNAGDRTYNEQFF,TGTGCCAGTAATGCTGGGGACAGAACCTACAATGAGCAGTTCTTC
TRBJ2-1,TRBD2,TRBV18,few,CASSPGIAGDNEQFF,TGTGCCAGCTCACCAGGGATAGCGGGGGACAATGAGCAGTTCTTC
TRBJ1-1,TRBD1,TRBV28,NA,CASSRTGQGNTEAFF,TGTGCCAGCAGCCGAACAGGACAGGGGAACACTGAAGCTTTCTTT
TRBJ1-1,NA,TRBV7-2,NA,CASSLQGLQNEAFF,TGTGCCAGCAGCTTACAGGGACTCCAAAATGAAGCTTTCTTT
TRBJ2-3,TRBD2,TRBV19,NA,CASRSRFWTSGSGTDTQYF,TGTGCCAGTAGGAGCCGGTTTTGGACTAGCGGGAGCGGCACAGATACGCAGTATTTT
TRBJ1-2,NA,TRBV5-4,NA,CASSKGTYLDGYTF,TGTGCCAGCAGCAAAGGGACATACTTAGATGGCTACACCTTC
TRBJ2-5,NA,TRBV15,once,CATSRIRGLQETQYF,TGTGCCACCAGCAGGATCAGGGGCTTACAAGAGACCCAGTACTTC
TRBJ2-6,TRBD2,TRBV29-1,NA,CSVGTSGRAGANVLTF,TGCAGCGTGGGGACTAGCGGGAGAGCTGGGGCCAACGTCCTGACTTTC
TRBJ2-7,NA,TRBV27,NA,CASSLQGNHEQYF,TGTGCCAGCAGTCTGCAGGGGAATCACGAGCAGTACTTC
TRBJ2-3,TRBD2,TRBV5-8,NA,CASSLEAGGADTQYF,TGTGCCAGCAGCTTGGAGGCGGGAGGGGCAGATACGCAGTATTTT
TRBJ2-2,NA,TRBV29-1,NA,CSVRSPTENTGELFF,TGCAGCGTTCGGTCCCCCACAGAAAACACCGGGGAGCTGTTTTTT
TRBJ2-5,TRBD1,TRBV6-5,NA,CASSSGTGGRETQYF,TGTGCCAGCAGCTCCGGGACAGGGGGCAGGGAGACCCAGTACTTC
TRBJ2-7,NA,TRBV7-6,NA,CASSLEPGAPYEQYF,TGTGCCAGCAGCTTAGAGCCAGGGGCACCCTACGAGCAGTACTTC
TRBJ2-3,TRBD2,TRBV7-3,NA,CASSLDGGASTDTQYF,TGTGCCAGCAGCTTAGACGGGGGGGCTAGCACAGATACGCAGTATTTT
TRBJ1-5,TRBD1,TRBV6-5,NA,CASRGQVSNQPQHF,TGTGCCAGCAGGGGACAGGTTAGCAATCAGCCCCAGCATTTT
TRBJ2-1,NA,TRBV3-1/TRBV3-2,NA,CASSQELREQFF,TGTGCCAGCAGCCAAGAGCTCAGGGAGCAGTTCTTC
TRBJ1-3,NA,TRBV2,NA,CASGGRLAGNTIYF,TGTGCCAGCGGAGGGAGGTTGGCTGGAAACACCATATATTTT
TRBJ2-3,NA,TRBV10-3,once,CAIRSSSSGTDTQYF,TGTGCCATCAGATCCTCATCGAGCGGCACAGATACGCAGTATTTT
TRBJ1-4,NA,TRBV19,NA,CASSPGTLGEKLFF,TGTGCCAGTAGCCCCGGGACATTGGGGGAAAAACTGTTTTTT
TRBJ1-1,NA,TRBV3-1/TRBV3-2,NA,CASSLSFNTEAFF,TGTGCCAGCAGCCTCAGTTTTAACACTGAAGCTTTCTTT
TRBJ1-5,NA,TRBV18,NA,CASSAGSNQPQHF,TGTGCCAGCTCGGCCGGGTCCAATCAGCCCCAGCATTTT
TRBJ1-2,TRBD1,TRBV5-1,once,CASSLQGASYGYTF,TGCGCCAGCAGCTTACAGGGGGCAAGTTATGGCTACACCTTC
TRBJ1-1,NA,TRBV24-1,NA,CATSDEAAGEAFF,TGTGCCACCAGTGATGAGGCCGCGGGTGAAGCTTTCTTT
TRBJ1-6,TRBD1,TRBV6-5,NA,CASSMTGFLSPLHF,TGTGCCAGCAGTATGACAGGGTTTCTTTCACCCCTCCACTTT
TRBJ1-5,NA,TRBV4-1,once,CASSRDINQPQHF,TGCGCCAGCAGCCGGGACATCAATCAGCCCCAGCATTTT
TRBJ2-4,NA,TRBV5-5,NA,CASSFGVAKNIQYF,TGTGCCAGCAGCTTCGGGGTTGCCAAAAACATTCAGTACTTC
TRBJ2-3,NA,TRBV6-2/TRBV6-3,NA,CASSYPSGTQYF,TGTGCCAGCAGTTACCCGTCCGGTACGCAGTATTTT
TRBJ2-1,NA,TRBV14,NA,CASSRVTGSYNEQFF,TGTGCCAGCAGCAGGGTAACGGGATCCTACAATGAGCAGTTCTTC
TRBJ2-5,NA,TRBV7-3,NA,CASSQPPPSEPNGETQYF,TGTGCCAGCAGCCAGCCCCCCCCTAGCGAACCGAACGGAGAGACCCAGTACTTC
TRBJ2-1,NA,TRBV20-1,NA,CSASVFLARSFDDEQFF,TGCAGTGCTAGTGTCTTTCTAGCGAGAAGTTTCGACGATGAGCAGTTCTTC
TRBJ1-2,NA,TRBV4-1,NA,CASSPSTTGSRVNYGYTF,TGCGCCAGCAGCCCGAGCACAACCGGGAGCCGAGTTAACTATGGCTACACCTTC
TRBJ2-1,TRBD2,TRBV6-5,NA,CASSYGLAGGYNEQFF,TGTGCCAGCAGTTACGGACTAGCGGGAGGGTACAATGAGCAGTTCTTC
TRBJ2-7,TRBD2,TRBV9,NA,CASSVIAGDLNEQYF,TGTGCCAGCAGCGTTATAGCGGGAGATCTGAACGAGCAGTACTTC
TRBJ2-1,NA,TRBV2,NA,CASSEQGSYNEQFF,TGTGCCAGCAGTGAACAGGGGTCCTACAATGAGCAGTTCTTC
TRBJ1-1,NA,TRBV7-2,NA,CASRPPGDTEAFF,TGTGCCAGCAGGCCCCCAGGGGACACTGAAGCTTTCTTT
TRBJ2-7,TRBD2,TRBV5-1,NA,CASSLVRTGGYEQYF,TGCGCCAGCAGCTTGGTTAGGACGGGGGGCTACGAGCAGTACTTC
TRBJ2-7,NA,TRBV5-6,NA,CASSLVDTHEQYF,TGTGCCAGCAGCTTGGTGGACACCCACGAGCAGTACTTC